A single sample is the source of the 7 T cell receptor beta chains below, sequenced in a study of beta chain features in type 1 diabetes. Study-wide findings and caveats: Shorter TCRB CDR3s, moderately but significantly so, marked every one of the four CD4+ subsets in Type 1 diabetes patients.

These receptors lack a known antigen. All of the isolated RNA was reverse transcribed, so expressed TCRB transcripts were sequenced. The table came from immunoSEQ multiplex PCR; TCRdb's copy has only in-frame clones and leaves some out. The sample has about 700,000 clones, 13% seen once. Sequences were obtained from naive CD4+ T cells from blood. The receptors here all came from a man in his late teens or twenties with type 1 diabetes.

The V gene is TRBV18, the J gene TRBJ1-1; D is ambiguous. Germline V gene lookup returns CDR1 KGHSH and CDR2 LQKENI. CDR3 size: 12 residues. Between the trimmed V and J ends, which lost 2 bases and 7 bases, there was a span of 8 bases. As DNA, the CDR3 is TGTGCCAGCTCACCAAGCGCGAGTGAAGCTTTCTTT. This codes for CASSPSASEAFF. The full variable domain, rest sourced from reference TRBV18 and TRBJ1-1, is NAGVMQNPRHLVRRRGQEARLRCSPMKGHSHVYWYRQLPEEGLKFMVYLQKENIIDESGMPKERFSAEFPKEGPSILRIQQVVRGDSAAYFCASSPSASEAFFGQGTRLTVV.

This clone turned up a few times. The chain combines TRBV7-9 with TRBJ2-7; the D gene is possibly TRBD2 (7 bases). Trimming shortened V by 5 bases and J by 5 bases, and 19 bases separated the two germline ends. The CDR3 contains 15 residues. Germline CDR1 SEHNR, CDR2 FQNEAQ (reference sequence). As DNA, the CDR3 is TGTGCCAGCAGCCCTCACACCCCGGGGGGCCACGAGCAGTACTTC. Residues: CASSPHTPGGHEQYF.

This clone occurred a few times. This chain connects TRBV6-4 to TRBJ2-2; D remains unclear. CDR3 length: 13 residues. Germline lookup yields CDR1 MRHNA and CDR2 SNTAGT. V lost 4 bases and J lost 6, with 9 bases in between. CDR3: CASSVEQSGELFF. The CDR3 nucleotides read TGTGCCAGCAGTGTCGAACAGTCCGGGGAGCTGTTTTTT.

The CDR3 bases are TGCGCCAGCAGCGGGAGACGGGGAGATACGCAGTATTTT. This codes for CASSGRRGDTQYF. V is TRBV5-1 and J is TRBJ2-3; TRBD2 is a possible D gene (5 bases). Trimming removed 4 bases from V and 5 bases from J, with 11 bases in between. Germline loops: CDR1 SGHRS, CDR2 YFSETQ. The CDR3 spans 13 residues.

This clone has a handful of counts. This chain uses TRBV9 with TRBJ2-5; 9 bases fit TRBD2. In germline, CDR1 is SGDLS, CDR2 YYNGEE. V lost 1 base and J lost 4; bases outside the gene matches: 8. The CDR3 length is 16 residues. DNA for the CDR3: TGTGCCAGCAGCGTATTCGGCGGGGGGGCACTAGAGACCCAGTACTTC. It specifies CASSVFGGGALETQYF. Variable domain in full (rest from reference TRBV9 and TRBJ2-5): DSGVTQTPKHLITATGQRVTLRCSPRSGDLSVYWYQQSLDQGLQFLIQYYNGEERAKGNILERFSAQQFPDLHSELNLSSLELGDSALYFCASSVFGGGALETQYFGPGTRLLVL.

In its sample, this clone was seen a few times. This rearrangement joins TRBV7-9 to TRBJ1-5; D is perhaps TRBD1 (5 bases). Germline CDR1 reads SEHNR; CDR2 reads FQNEAQ (reference sequence). The CDR3 loop spans 13 amino acids. The germline V and J ends were trimmed by 8 bases and 6 bases, with 14 bases remaining between them. CDR3 in DNA: TGTGCCAGCGTGACGGACGACAGTCAGCCCCAGCATTTT. This sequence encodes CASVTDDSQPQHF.

The V call is TRBV6-5, the J call TRBJ2-1; D gene ambiguous. Germline CDR1 is MNHEY and CDR2 is SVGAGI. The CDR3 spans 12 residues. V was cut by 2 bases and J by 10 bases, with 9 bases left in between. CDR3 amino acids: CASSYSLREQFF. The CDR3 DNA is TGTGCCAGCAGTTACAGTCTTCGAGAGCAGTTCTTC.